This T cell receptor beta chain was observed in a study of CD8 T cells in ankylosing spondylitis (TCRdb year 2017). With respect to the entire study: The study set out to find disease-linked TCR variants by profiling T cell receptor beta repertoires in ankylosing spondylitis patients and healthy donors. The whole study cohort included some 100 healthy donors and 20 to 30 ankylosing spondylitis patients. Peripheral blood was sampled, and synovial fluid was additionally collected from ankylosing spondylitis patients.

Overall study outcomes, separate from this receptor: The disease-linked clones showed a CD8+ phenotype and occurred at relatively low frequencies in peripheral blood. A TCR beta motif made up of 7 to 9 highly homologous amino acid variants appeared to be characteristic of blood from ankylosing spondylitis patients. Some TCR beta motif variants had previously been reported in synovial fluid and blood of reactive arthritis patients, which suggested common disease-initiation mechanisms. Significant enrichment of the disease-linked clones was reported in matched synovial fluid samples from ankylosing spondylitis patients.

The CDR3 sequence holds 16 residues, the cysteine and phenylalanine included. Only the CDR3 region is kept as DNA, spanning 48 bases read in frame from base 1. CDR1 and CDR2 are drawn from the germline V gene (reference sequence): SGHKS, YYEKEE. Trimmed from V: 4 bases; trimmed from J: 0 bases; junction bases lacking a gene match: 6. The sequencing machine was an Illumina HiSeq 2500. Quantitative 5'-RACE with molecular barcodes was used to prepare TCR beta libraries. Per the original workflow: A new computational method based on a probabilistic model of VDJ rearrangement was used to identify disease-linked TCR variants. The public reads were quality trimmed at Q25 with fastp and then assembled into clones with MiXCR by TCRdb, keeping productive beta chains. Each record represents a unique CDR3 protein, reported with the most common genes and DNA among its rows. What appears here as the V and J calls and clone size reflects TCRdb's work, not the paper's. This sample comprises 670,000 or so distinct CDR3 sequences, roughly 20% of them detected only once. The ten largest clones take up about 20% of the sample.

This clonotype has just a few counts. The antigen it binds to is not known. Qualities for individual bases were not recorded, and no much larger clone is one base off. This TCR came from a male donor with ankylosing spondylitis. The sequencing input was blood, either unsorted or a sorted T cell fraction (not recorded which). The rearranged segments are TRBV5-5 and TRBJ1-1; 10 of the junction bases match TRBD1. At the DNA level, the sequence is TGTGCCAGCAGCCGCTTGGGACAGGGGTTGAACACTGAAGCTTTCTTT. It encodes CASSRLGQGLNTEAFF.